This T cell receptor (beta chain) was profiled in a study of regulatory T cells in long-lasting Graves disease. Study-wide context: Persistent Graves' disease denoted over 5 years of antithyroid drugs plus positive TSH receptor antibodies. Study results and caveats: Among samples with persistent disease, TRBV28, TRBJ1-2 and TRBJ2-5 were favored. Persistent Graves' patients showed reduced TCR diversity versus newly diagnosed patients.

Specified time point: persistent/refractory GD, antithyroid drugs over 5 years with positive TRAb. Scientists built the TCR library using RNA that was extracted from PBMCs. This clonotype appeared a few times. The antigen remains unidentified. J lost 4 bases, V lost 3 bases, and 5 bases had no gene match. The CDR3 sequence is 15 residues long. Germline CDR1 KGHSH, CDR2 LQKENI. Investigators prepared the TCR beta libraries by applying iRepertoire HTBI primers and Arm-PCR of CDR3 regions. One entry per CDR3 protein results from TCRdb running MiXCR on the multiplex PCR reads. The table includes approximately 350,000 distinct CDR3 sequences, 23% detected once.

Specimen: peripheral blood mononuclear cells (PBMCs), collected when the disease was refractory, from a patient treated with antithyroid drugs. The chain has TRBV18 and TRBJ2-5; 10 positions match TRBD2. This TCR derives from a woman in her thirties or forties with Graves disease. CDR3 residues: CASSPSLAGIETQYF. CDR3 nucleotide sequence: TGTGCCAGCTCACCTTCACTAGCGGGAATAGAGACCCAGTACTTC.